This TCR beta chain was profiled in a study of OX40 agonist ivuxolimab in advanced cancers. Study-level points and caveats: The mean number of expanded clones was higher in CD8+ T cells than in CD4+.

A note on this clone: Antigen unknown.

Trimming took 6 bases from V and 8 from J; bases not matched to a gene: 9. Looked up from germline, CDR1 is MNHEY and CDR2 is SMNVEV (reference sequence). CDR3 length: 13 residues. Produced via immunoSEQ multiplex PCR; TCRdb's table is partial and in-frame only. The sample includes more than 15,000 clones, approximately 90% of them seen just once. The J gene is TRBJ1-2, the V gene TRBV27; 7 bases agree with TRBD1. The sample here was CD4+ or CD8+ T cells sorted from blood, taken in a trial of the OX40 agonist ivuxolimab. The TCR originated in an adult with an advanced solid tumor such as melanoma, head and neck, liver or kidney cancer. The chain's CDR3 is CASSQDRAEGYTF. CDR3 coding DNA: TGTGCCAGCAGCCAAGACAGGGCAGAAGGCTACACCTTC.